What follows are 20 T cell receptor beta chains derived from one specimen sequenced in a study of human T cells and chemical hapten exposure. The library attached unique molecular identifiers to individual cDNA molecules. TCRdb analysed the reads with MiXCR anew, one entry per CDR3 protein. The sample consists of about 5,200 distinct CDR3 sequences, roughly three fifths of them appearing once. Documented treatment: therapeutic diphenylcyclopropenone sensitization with weekly scalp DPC. The sample here was whole blood, taken before DPC sensitization or 2, 6, or about 24 weeks after (not recorded which). The receptors come from an adult with alopecia areata. Some clones in this sample may be carry-over from other donors' samples. This table probably holds off-target reads from a library built for another chain.

This rearrangement joins TRBV20-1 to TRBJ2-1, with D possibly matching TRBD2 (6 bases). From germline, CDR1 is DFQATT and CDR2 SNEGSKA (reference sequence). V lost 4 bases and J 8 bases, leaving 18 bases between the germline ends. The CDR3 runs 14 residues. The CDR3 is CSAIPSVGVDEQFF. CDR3 bases: TGCAGTGCTATACCTAGCGTGGGGGTCGATGAGCAGTTCTTC.

The chain is built from TRBV19 and TRBJ2-3, with D uncertain. The ends were cut back, 5 bases at V and 1 base at J, with 13 bases in the middle. This CDR3 is built from 15 residues. Germline-derived CDR1 and CDR2 are LNHDA and SQIVND (reference sequence). CDR3: CASSYLDSGTDTQYF. CDR3 DNA: TGTGCCAGTAGTTATCTAGACTCTGGCACAGATACGCAGTATTTT.

The rearrangement uses TRBV11-2 and TRBJ2-7, with 14 bases fitting TRBD2. V shed 5 bases and J 6 bases; nucleotides not matched to a gene: 6. Germline V gene lookup returns CDR1 SGHAT and CDR2 FQNNGV. The CDR3 spans 15 residues. This CDR3 reads CASSPGLAGGSEQYF. The CDR3 bases are TGTGCCAGCAGCCCAGGACTAGCGGGAGGCTCCGAGCAGTACTTC. Full variable domain (outside the CDR3, taken from reference TRBV11-2 and TRBJ2-7): EAGVAQSPRYKIIEKRQSVAFWCNPISGHATLYWYQQILGQGPKLLIQFQNNGVVDDSQLPKDRFSAERLKGVDSTLKIQPAKLEDSAVYLCASSPGLAGGSEQYFGPGTRLTVT.

The chain combines TRBV11-1 with TRBJ2-1; weak D call: TRBD2 (5 bases). Germline CDR1 and CDR2: SGHAT and FQDESV (reference sequence). Trimming pared 8 bases from V and 2 bases from J, leaving 10 bases between. The CDR3 is made up of 13 amino acids. The chain's CDR3 is CASGGVPYNEQFF. CDR3 nucleotides: TGTGCCAGCGGAGGAGTTCCCTACAATGAGCAGTTCTTC.

Notes on this clonotype: A read error may produce the germline difference seen at one junction end. This sequence joins TRBV7-7 and TRBJ2-5; no clear D gene. Germline V lookup: CDR1 SSHAT, CDR2 FNYEAQ (reference sequence). The CDR3 runs 12 residues. The CDR3 sequence is CASSMERGTQYF. CDR3 DNA: TGTGCTAGCAGCATGGAGCGAGGGACCCAGTACTTC.

The chain combines TRBV29-1 with TRBJ2-5; either TRBD1 or TRBD2 may fit D (5 bases each). CDR3 length equals 14 residues. Between the trimmed V and J ends, which lost 6 bases and 5 bases, there was a span of 19 bases. Per the germline V gene, CDR1 is SQVTM and CDR2 is ANQGSEA. The CDR3 sequence is CSVTARGRGETQYF. The CDR3 nucleotides are TGCAGCGTGACCGCCCGGGGACGTGGTGAGACCCAGTACTTC.

The rearrangement links TRBV18 to TRBJ2-1, with 14 bases aligning to TRBD2. Trimming removed 6 bases from V and 8 bases from J; junction bases left unmatched: 0. This CDR3 spans 13 amino acids. Germline V gives CDR1 KGHSH, CDR2 LQKENI. The CDR3 here is CASSGLAGDEQFF. CDR3 coding DNA: TGTGCCAGCTCGGGACTAGCGGGAGATGAGCAGTTCTTC.

This chain connects TRBV5-1 to TRBJ2-1, with TRBD2 matching over 12 bases. The ends lost 3 bases at V and 6 bases at J; junction bases unmatched: 10. Per germline, CDR1 SGHRS and CDR2 YFSETQ. This CDR3 has 17 residues. CDR3 sequence (DNA): TGCGCCAGCAGCTCCCCAATTCTAGCGGGAGGGGGCAATGAGCAGTTCTTC. It yields the protein CASSSPILAGGGNEQFF.

This chain connects TRBV24-1 to TRBJ2-1; D remains unclear. The CDR3 is 14 residues long. Trimming took off 3 bases at V and 4 bases at J, with 9 bases between the two ends. Germline V gene sequence: CDR1 KGHDR, CDR2 SFDVKD. CDR3 region: CATSDPTVYNEQFF. CDR3 coding DNA: TGTGCCACCAGTGATCCTACGGTATACAATGAGCAGTTCTTC.

This clonotype appeared a single time. CDR3 residues: CASSSQVYNEQFF. In DNA, the CDR3 is TGTGCCAGCAGCTCACAAGTGTACAATGAGCAGTTCTTC. The chain combines TRBV14 with TRBJ2-1; D remains ambiguous. The V end lost 5 bases, the J end lost 4 bases, and 9 bases lay between the germline ends. CDR3 length: 13 amino acids. CDR1 is SGHDN and CDR2 is FVKESK in the germline V gene.

V gene TRBV5-1 combines with J gene TRBJ2-5, with a possible D match to TRBD2 (5 bases). The CDR3 has 14 residues. CDR1 and CDR2 from the germline V gene are SGHRS and YFSETQ. The V gene lost 4 bases and the J gene lost 5 bases, with 15 bases spanning the gap. CDR3 coding DNA: TGCGCCAGCAGCCTGAACCCTCGCGGGGAGACCCAGTACTTC. Translation gives CASSLNPRGETQYF.

The V gene is TRBV18, the J gene TRBJ2-7; 7 nucleotides align to TRBD1. The CDR3 is 12 residues long. After removal of 6 bases from V and 5 bases from J, the junction contained 4 bases not matched to a gene. Per the germline V gene, CDR1 is KGHSH and CDR2 is LQKENI. The CDR3 protein is CASSPDRDEQYF. The CDR3 nucleotides are TGTGCCAGCTCTCCCGACAGGGACGAGCAGTACTTC.

This clonotype was counted only a few times. The chain carries TRBV5-6 and TRBJ2-3, with TRBD1 matching over 8 bases. V shed 0 bases and J 4 bases; nucleotides not matched to a gene: 7. There are 16 residues in the CDR3. The germline V gene has CDR1 SGHDT and CDR2 YYEEEE. CDR3 loop: CASSLANRGSADTQYF. The CDR3 region has the DNA TGTGCCAGCAGCTTGGCCAACAGGGGGAGCGCAGATACGCAGTATTTT. The entire variable domain, with the rest obtained from reference TRBV5-6 and TRBJ2-3, is as follows: DAGVTQSPTHLIKTRGQQVTLRCSPKSGHDTVSWYQQALGQGPQFIFQYYEEEERQRGNFPDRFSGHQFPNYSSELNVNALLLGDSALYLCASSLANRGSADTQYFGPGTRLTVL.

This chain joins TRBV27 and TRBJ2-7; a weak D match, TRBD2 (6 bases). Trimming cost V 6 bases and J 6 bases, with 9 bases left between them. This CDR3 is 11 amino acids long. Per germline, CDR1 MNHEY and CDR2 SMNVEV (reference sequence). The CDR3 loop is CASSHGGEQYF. DNA of the CDR3: TGTGCCAGCAGCCACGGGGGCGAGCAGTACTTC.

This chain links TRBV18 with TRBJ2-7; D not certain. V was clipped by 2 bases and J by 6 bases, with 8 bases between them. The germline CDR1 and CDR2 sequences are KGHSH and LQKENI. CDR3 length equals 12 residues. The CDR3 DNA follows: TGTGCCAGCTCACCAGACGGCTCCGAGCAGTACTTC. Protein sequence: CASSPDGSEQYF.

J is TRBJ2-7 and V is TRBV25-1; TRBD2 agrees at 12 bases. The CDR3 length is 13 residues. CDR1 and CDR2 (germline): MGHDK, SYGVNS. Trimming took 6 bases from V and 3 from J; bases not matched to a gene: 0. CDR3 DNA: TGTGCCAGCAGGGGACTAGCGGGCTACGAGCAGTACTTC. Amino acids: CASRGLAGYEQYF.

V usage is TRBV9 and J usage is TRBJ2-2; D call uncertain. V was trimmed by 5 bases and J by 7 bases, leaving 12 bases between them. CDR1 and CDR2 (germline): SGDLS, YYNGEE. This CDR3 has 13 residues. The CDR3 spells CASRTIEFGELFF. CDR3 sequence (DNA): TGTGCCAGCAGGACCATTGAATTCGGGGAGCTGTTTTTT.

The V gene is TRBV11-2, the J gene TRBJ2-7, with TRBD2 matching over 10 bases. V gave up 6 bases and J gave up 7 bases; unmatched junction bases: 9. This CDR3 has 14 amino acids. Germline CDR1 is SGHAT and CDR2 is FQNNGV. This CDR3 is CASRIAGGAREQYF. As DNA, the CDR3 is TGTGCCAGCAGAATAGCGGGAGGCGCTAGGGAGCAGTACTTC.

In its sample, this clonotype was seen a few times. The chain carries TRBV10-3 and TRBJ2-3; 8 bases are a match to TRBD2. Germline CDR1 and CDR2: ENHRY and SYGVKD. CDR3 length: 18 residues. V dropped 10 bases and J dropped 0; count of bases not matched to a gene: 18. Here the CDR3 reads CATPGERELETSTDTQYF. CDR3 nucleotides: TGTGCCACCCCGGGGGAGCGGGAGCTGGAAACTAGCACAGATACGCAGTATTTT.

V is TRBV6-2 or TRBV6-3 and J is TRBJ2-3, with 8 bases matching TRBD2. The CDR3 loop spans 15 amino acids. Germline CDR1 reads MNHEY; CDR2 reads SVGEGT. V gave up 8 bases and J gave up 4 bases; unmatched junction bases: 11. The CDR3 nucleotides are TGTGCCAGCCGTGATGGGCGGGAGGACCCAGATACGCAGTATTTT. Amino acids: CASRDGREDPDTQYF.